The present entry profiles one T cell receptor (beta chain) with its context. The CDR3 contains 16 residues. The germline CDR1 and CDR2 sequences are SGHDT and YYEEEE. After removal of 3 bases from V and 3 bases from J, the junction contained 7 bases not matched to a gene. These data belong to a study of technical replicates of blood from several donors. Sequencing used immunoSEQ multiplex PCR; TCRdb keeps in-frame clones, though not all of them. Of approximately 99,000 clones in the sample, roughly 96% are singletons; the top ten hold 0.2% to 0.25%. The specimen sequenced was T cells isolated from PBMCs. The TCR comes from a human donor in good health. The chain employs TRBV5-6 and TRBJ1-1; 11 bases map to TRBD1. The CDR3, as DNA: TGTGCCAGCAGCTACTCCGGGACAGGGGGTTACACTGAAGCTTTCTTT. Translation gives CASSYSGTGGYTEAFF.